These T cell receptor beta chains were read from a single sample in a study of beta chain features in type 1 diabetes. Clones were sequenced by immunoSEQ multiplex PCR, and TCRdb holds only the in-frame ones, with some missing. The table has 860,000 or so clones, roughly a sixth seen once. Sequenced input: naive CD4+ T cells from blood. Receptors were obtained from a woman between 18 and 29 years old in good health. CDR3s include the opening cysteine and the closing phenylalanine or tryptophan. The D gene is left open where the match is weak. Rows may omit the clone size; those that give it use once, few, many or a size class.

size,V,D,J,DNA,CDR3
few,TRBV5-6,.,TRBJ1-1,TGTGCCAGCAGCGTCGCCCGAGTCACTGAAGCTTTCTTT,CASSVARVTEAFF
few,TRBV7-9,.,TRBJ2-1,TGTGCCAGCAGCTTATCATATGAGCAGTTCTTC,CASSLSYEQFF
.,TRBV7-9,TRBD2,TRBJ2-1,TGTGCCACCCGGACTAGCGGGGGGTCCTACAATGAGCAGTTCTTC,CATRTSGGSYNEQFF
.,TRBV10-3,TRBD1,TRBJ1-4,TGTGCCATCAGTGAGTCCGGCAGGGGACAGGAAAAACTGTTTTTT,CAISESGRGQEKLFF
.,TRBV5-1,.,TRBJ2-3,TGCGCCAGCAGCTTTAGGGCTTACACAGATACGCAGTATTTT,CASSFRAYTDTQYF
.,TRBV5-1,.,TRBJ2-1,TGCGCCAGCAGCTTGGGAGTTCCTAGTGAGCAGTTCTTC,CASSLGVPSEQFF
.,TRBV27,TRBD2,TRBJ2-1,TGTGCCAGCACCCCTAGGGGGACTAGCGGTTTCAATGAGCAGTTCTTC,CASTPRGTSGFNEQFF
.,TRBV28,TRBD1,TRBJ1-2,TGTGCCAGCAGCACAGGGGACTATGGCTACACCTTC,CASSTGDYGYTF
few,TRBV7-9,.,TRBJ1-1,TGTGCCAGCAGCTTAGTCGGGGGAAGCACTGAAGCTTTCTTT,CASSLVGGSTEAFF
.,TRBV5-4,.,TRBJ2-5,TGTGCCAGCAGCTTGGTGGGGGCCGGGGAGACCCAGTACTTC,CASSLVGAGETQYF
.,TRBV6-5,.,TRBJ2-7,TGTGCCAGCAGTCGGGAGTCTCCGACATACTACGAGCAGTACTTC,CASSRESPTYYEQYF
.,TRBV7-9,.,TRBJ1-1,TGTGCCAGCAGCGCAGGGGACGAAGCTTTCTTT,CASSAGDEAFF
.,TRBV4-3,.,TRBJ2-7,TGCGCCAGCAGCCAAGAGACGGGACACCACTACGAGCAGTACTTC,CASSQETGHHYEQYF